The rows below give T cell receptor beta chains drawn from one sample of a study of T cells after posttransplantation cyclophosphamide. Sequencing used immunoSEQ multiplex PCR; TCRdb keeps in-frame clones, though not all of them. The sample contains some 25,000 clones, roughly 83% of which appear only once. Sequenced material: PBMCs. Receptors originate from a woman aged 60-70 years with a blood cancer, CMV-positive, and with a related stem cell donor. CDR3s include the opening cysteine and the closing phenylalanine or tryptophan. A D gene is named only where the DNA matches it firmly. Size tells how often a clone was seen (once, few, many) or the class of an expanded clone, and some rows leave it out.

v_gene: TRBV4-1; abundance: few; j_gene: TRBJ2-7; d_gene: TRBD2; CDR3aa: CASSQGAGGWEQYF; CDR3nt: TGCGCCAGCAGCCAAGGAGCGGGAGGATGGGAGCAGTACTTC
v_gene: TRBV6-5; abundance: NA; j_gene: TRBJ2-7; d_gene: TRBD1; CDR3aa: CASSTRQGKYEQYF; CDR3nt: TGTGCCAGCAGTACCCGACAGGGCAAGTACGAGCAGTACTTC
v_gene: TRBV4-1; abundance: NA; j_gene: TRBJ2-5; d_gene: TRBD1; CDR3aa: CASSLQGALTQYF; CDR3nt: TGCGCCAGCAGCCTACAGGGGGCTTTGACCCAGTACTTC
v_gene: TRBV10-1; abundance: NA; j_gene: TRBJ2-5; d_gene: TRBD1; CDR3aa: CASSEQGTPKETQYF; CDR3nt: TGCGCCAGCAGCGAACAGGGGACCCCAAAGGAGACCCAGTACTTC
v_gene: TRBV6-1; abundance: NA; j_gene: TRBJ1-5; d_gene: NA; CDR3aa: CASSPGGGRNQPQHF; CDR3nt: TGTGCCAGCAGCCCGGGTGGGGGGAGGAACCAGCCCCAGCATTTT
v_gene: TRBV7-6; abundance: NA; j_gene: TRBJ1-6; d_gene: NA; CDR3aa: CASSLERRSNSPLHF; CDR3nt: TGTGCCAGCAGCTTAGAACGCAGATCGAATTCACCCCTCCACTTT
v_gene: TRBV2; abundance: NA; j_gene: TRBJ1-5; d_gene: NA; CDR3aa: CASSYHSTGNQPQHF; CDR3nt: TGTGCCAGCAGTTATCATAGTACGGGCAATCAGCCCCAGCATTTT
v_gene: TRBV4-2; abundance: NA; j_gene: TRBJ2-3; d_gene: NA; CDR3aa: CASNGGRIRDTQYF; CDR3nt: TGTGCCAGCAATGGGGGGAGGATTAGAGATACGCAGTATTTT
v_gene: TRBV5-4; abundance: NA; j_gene: TRBJ2-3; d_gene: TRBD1; CDR3aa: CASSPYRGPSTDTQYF; CDR3nt: TGTGCCAGCAGCCCTTACAGGGGGCCTAGCACAGATACGCAGTATTTT
v_gene: TRBV5-4; abundance: NA; j_gene: TRBJ1-4; d_gene: NA; CDR3aa: CASSARTANEKLFF; CDR3nt: TGTGCCAGCAGCGCCCGGACTGCTAATGAAAAACTGTTTTTT
v_gene: TRBV4-1; abundance: NA; j_gene: TRBJ2-1; d_gene: NA; CDR3aa: CASSQNPLGGSYNEQFF; CDR3nt: TGCGCCAGCAGCCAGAACCCCTTAGGGGGCTCCTACAATGAGCAGTTCTTC
v_gene: TRBV7-9; abundance: NA; j_gene: TRBJ1-4; d_gene: NA; CDR3aa: CASSLVGIEGEKLFF; CDR3nt: TGTGCCAGCAGCTTAGTGGGGATCGAGGGTGAAAAACTGTTTTTT
v_gene: TRBV5-6; abundance: NA; j_gene: TRBJ2-6; d_gene: NA; CDR3aa: CASSHQGASGANVLTF; CDR3nt: TGTGCCAGCAGCCACCAAGGAGCCTCTGGGGCCAACGTCCTGACTTTC
v_gene: TRBV9; abundance: NA; j_gene: TRBJ2-3; d_gene: NA; CDR3aa: CASSVVPGSVDTQYF; CDR3nt: TGTGCCAGCAGCGTAGTGCCAGGTTCGGTGGATACGCAGTATTTT
v_gene: TRBV5-1; abundance: NA; j_gene: TRBJ1-1; d_gene: NA; CDR3aa: CASSLPRIENTEAFF; CDR3nt: TGCGCCAGCAGCTTGCCGAGGATAGAGAACACTGAAGCTTTCTTT
v_gene: TRBV28; abundance: NA; j_gene: TRBJ1-4; d_gene: TRBD1; CDR3aa: CASSLQGLTTTNEKLFF; CDR3nt: TGTGCCAGCAGCCTACAGGGGTTAACTACAACTAATGAAAAACTGTTTTTT
v_gene: TRBV11-2; abundance: NA; j_gene: TRBJ1-1; d_gene: TRBD1; CDR3aa: CASIGTGAQGAFF; CDR3nt: TGTGCCAGCATCGGGACAGGCGCACAGGGAGCTTTCTTT
v_gene: TRBV9; abundance: NA; j_gene: TRBJ2-3; d_gene: NA; CDR3aa: CASSVVGYSTDTQYF; CDR3nt: TGTGCCAGCAGCGTAGTGGGCTATTCCACAGATACGCAGTATTTT
v_gene: TRBV10-3; abundance: few; j_gene: TRBJ1-5; d_gene: TRBD1; CDR3aa: CAISGQGNQPQHF; CDR3nt: TGTGCCATCAGTGGACAGGGTAATCAGCCCCAGCATTTT
v_gene: TRBV30; abundance: NA; j_gene: TRBJ1-2; d_gene: NA; CDR3aa: CAWREVLYGGYTF; CDR3nt: TGTGCCTGGAGAGAGGTTCTTTATGGTGGCTACACCTTC
v_gene: TRBV19; abundance: NA; j_gene: TRBJ1-1; d_gene: TRBD1; CDR3aa: CASSYRGNTEAFF; CDR3nt: TGTGCCAGTAGTTACAGGGGCAACACTGAAGCTTTCTTT
v_gene: TRBV19; abundance: NA; j_gene: TRBJ2-7; d_gene: NA; CDR3aa: CASSSPGTPRREQYF; CDR3nt: TGTGCCAGTAGTTCCCCCGGGACTCCACGTCGGGAGCAGTACTTC
v_gene: TRBV6-5; abundance: NA; j_gene: TRBJ2-7; d_gene: NA; CDR3aa: CASSSALDRRSYEQYF; CDR3nt: TGTGCCAGCAGTTCCGCTCTCGACAGGCGCTCCTACGAGCAGTACTTC